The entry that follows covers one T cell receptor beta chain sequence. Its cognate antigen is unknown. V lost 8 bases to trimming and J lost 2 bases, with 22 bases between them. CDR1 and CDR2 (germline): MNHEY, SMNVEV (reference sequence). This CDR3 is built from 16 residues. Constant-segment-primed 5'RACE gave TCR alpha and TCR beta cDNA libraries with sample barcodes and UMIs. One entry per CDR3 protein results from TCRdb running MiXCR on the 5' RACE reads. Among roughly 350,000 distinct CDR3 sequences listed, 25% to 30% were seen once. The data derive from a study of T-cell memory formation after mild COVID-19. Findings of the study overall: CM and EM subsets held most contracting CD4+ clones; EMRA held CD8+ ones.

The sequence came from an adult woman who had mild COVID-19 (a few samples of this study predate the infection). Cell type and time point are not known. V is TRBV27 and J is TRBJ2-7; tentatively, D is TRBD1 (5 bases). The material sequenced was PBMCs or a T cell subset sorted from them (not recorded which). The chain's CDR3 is CASGTNHGQGAYEQYF. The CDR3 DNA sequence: TGTGCCAGCGGAACCAACCACGGGCAGGGCGCCTACGAGCAGTACTTC.